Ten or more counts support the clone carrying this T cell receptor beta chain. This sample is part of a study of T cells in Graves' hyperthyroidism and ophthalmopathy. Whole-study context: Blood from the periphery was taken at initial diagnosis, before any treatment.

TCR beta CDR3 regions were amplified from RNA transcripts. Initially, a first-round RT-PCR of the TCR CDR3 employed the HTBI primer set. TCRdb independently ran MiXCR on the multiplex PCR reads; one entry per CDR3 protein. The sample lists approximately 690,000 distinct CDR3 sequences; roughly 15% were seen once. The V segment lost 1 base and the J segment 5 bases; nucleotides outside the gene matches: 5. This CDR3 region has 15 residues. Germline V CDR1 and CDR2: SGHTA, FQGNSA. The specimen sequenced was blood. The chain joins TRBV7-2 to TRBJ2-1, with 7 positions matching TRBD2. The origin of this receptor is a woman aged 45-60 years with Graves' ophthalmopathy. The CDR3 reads CASSLVWEGHNEQFF. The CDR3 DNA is TGTGCCAGCAGCTTAGTTTGGGAGGGCCACAATGAGCAGTTCTTC.